This T cell receptor beta chain was recovered during a study of CD8 T cells in Susac syndrome. Study at large: Among sequenced Susac syndrome patients, 5 or 6 had active disease and fewer than ten were in remission. When blood was drawn, the patients with Susac syndrome were therapy-naive, on corticosteroids, or on intravenous immunoglobulin alone.

With 3 bases removed from V and 4 bases from J, the gap between germline ends came to 15 bases. In germline, CDR1 is KGHDR, CDR2 SFDVKD. The CDR3 has 16 amino acids. The CD8+ and CD4+ T cells were negatively isolated, with the TEMRA cells enriched by FACS. Random-hexamer reverse transcription was applied to roughly 0.5 to 1 ug RNA. Across 54 Vbeta and 13 Jbeta, TCR beta CDR3 was amplified with immunoSEQ multiplex PCR. MiXCR was run by TCRdb on the immunoSEQ multiplex PCR reads, yielding one entry per CDR3 protein. The sample has about 83,000 distinct CDR3 sequences; roughly 96% are singletons. This chain joins TRBV24-1 and TRBJ2-1; D is unclear. This sequence was found in a human donor with Susac syndrome. Sequencing was carried out using CD8+ T cells from PBMCs. The CDR3 DNA reads as TGTGCCACCAGTGATGACGCCGAGACAACATACAATGAGCAGTTCTTC. Its translation is CATSDDAETTYNEQFF.